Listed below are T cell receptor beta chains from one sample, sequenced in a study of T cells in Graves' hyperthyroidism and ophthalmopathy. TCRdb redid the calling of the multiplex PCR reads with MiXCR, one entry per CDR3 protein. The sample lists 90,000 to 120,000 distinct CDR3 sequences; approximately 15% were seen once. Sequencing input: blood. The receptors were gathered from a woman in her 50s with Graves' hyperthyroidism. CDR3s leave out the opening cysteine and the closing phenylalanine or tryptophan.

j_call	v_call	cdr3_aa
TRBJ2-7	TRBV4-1	ASRKGQGYEQY
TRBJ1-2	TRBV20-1	SASQPYSGYT
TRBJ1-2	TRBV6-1	ASSEALRGYYGYT
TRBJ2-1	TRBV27	ASSTLGAYNEQF
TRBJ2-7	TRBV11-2	ASSYSDGTYEQY
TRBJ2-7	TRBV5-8	ASSLYRGPTYEQY
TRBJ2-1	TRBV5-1	ASSKQLAGGGNEQF
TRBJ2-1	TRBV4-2	ASSQDSGQLNEQF
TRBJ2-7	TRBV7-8	ASSLYRGMPYEQY
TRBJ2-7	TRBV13	ASSKWGKSLGEQY
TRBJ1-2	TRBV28	ASSLYVTGGGYGYT
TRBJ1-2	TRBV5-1	ASSLNAGVNYGYT
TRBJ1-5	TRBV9	ASSAEGGPQH
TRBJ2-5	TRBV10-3	AISGLAGVGETQY
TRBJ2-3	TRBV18	ASSPGGKAADTQY